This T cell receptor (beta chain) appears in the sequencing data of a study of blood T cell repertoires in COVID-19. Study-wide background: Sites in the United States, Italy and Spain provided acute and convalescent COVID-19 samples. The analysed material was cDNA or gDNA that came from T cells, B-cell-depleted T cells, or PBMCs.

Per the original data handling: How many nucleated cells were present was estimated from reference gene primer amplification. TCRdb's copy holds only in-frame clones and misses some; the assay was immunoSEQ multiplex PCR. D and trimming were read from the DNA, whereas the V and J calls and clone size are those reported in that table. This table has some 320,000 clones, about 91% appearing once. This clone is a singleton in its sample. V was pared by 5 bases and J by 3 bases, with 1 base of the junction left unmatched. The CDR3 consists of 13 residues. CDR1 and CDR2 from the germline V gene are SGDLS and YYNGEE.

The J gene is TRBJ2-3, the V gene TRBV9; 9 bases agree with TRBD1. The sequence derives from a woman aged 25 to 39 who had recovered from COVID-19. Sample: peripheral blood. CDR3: CASRTGGTDTQYF. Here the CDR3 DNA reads TGTGCCAGCAGGACAGGGGGAACAGATACGCAGTATTTT.